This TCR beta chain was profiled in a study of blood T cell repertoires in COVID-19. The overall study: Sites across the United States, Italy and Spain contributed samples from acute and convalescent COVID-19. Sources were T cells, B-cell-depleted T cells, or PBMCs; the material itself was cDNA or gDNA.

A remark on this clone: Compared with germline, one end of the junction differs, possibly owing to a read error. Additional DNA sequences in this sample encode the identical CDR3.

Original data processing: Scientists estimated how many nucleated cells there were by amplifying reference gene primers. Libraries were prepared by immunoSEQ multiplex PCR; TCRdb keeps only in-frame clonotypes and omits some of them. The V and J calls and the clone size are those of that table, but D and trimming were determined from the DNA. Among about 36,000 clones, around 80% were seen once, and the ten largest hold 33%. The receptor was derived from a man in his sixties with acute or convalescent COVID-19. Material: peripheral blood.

The CDR3 loop reads CASSPTGGSPLHF. The CDR3 DNA reads TGTGCCAGCAGTCCAACAGGGGGATCACCTCTCCACTTT. The chain recombines TRBV12-3 or TRBV12-4 with TRBJ1-6; 8 nucleotides agree with TRBD1. CDR3 length equals 13 residues.